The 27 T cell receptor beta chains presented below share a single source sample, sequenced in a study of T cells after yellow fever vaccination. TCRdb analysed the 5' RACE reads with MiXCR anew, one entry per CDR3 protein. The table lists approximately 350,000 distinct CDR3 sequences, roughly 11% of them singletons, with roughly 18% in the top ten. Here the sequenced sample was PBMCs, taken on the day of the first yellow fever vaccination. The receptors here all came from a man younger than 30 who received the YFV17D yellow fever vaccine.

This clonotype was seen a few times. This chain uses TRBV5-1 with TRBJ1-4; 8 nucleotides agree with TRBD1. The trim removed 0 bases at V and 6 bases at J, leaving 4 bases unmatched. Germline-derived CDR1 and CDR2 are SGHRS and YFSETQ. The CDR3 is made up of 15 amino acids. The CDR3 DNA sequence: TGCGCCAGCAGCTTGGGCAGGACAGGGCATGAAAAACTGTTTTTT. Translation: CASSLGRTGHEKLFF.

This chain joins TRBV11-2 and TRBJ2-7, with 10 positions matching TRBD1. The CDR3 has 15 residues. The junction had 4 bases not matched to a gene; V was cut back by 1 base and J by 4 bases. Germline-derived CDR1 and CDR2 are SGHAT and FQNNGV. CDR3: CASSLVGQGWYEQYF. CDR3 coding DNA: TGTGCCAGCAGCTTAGTGGGACAGGGGTGGTACGAGCAGTACTTC.

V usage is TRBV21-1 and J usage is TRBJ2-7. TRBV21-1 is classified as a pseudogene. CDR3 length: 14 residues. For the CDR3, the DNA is TGTGCCAGCAGCAAATGGCGGAACCCCTACGAGCAGTACGTC. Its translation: CASSKWRNPYEQYV.

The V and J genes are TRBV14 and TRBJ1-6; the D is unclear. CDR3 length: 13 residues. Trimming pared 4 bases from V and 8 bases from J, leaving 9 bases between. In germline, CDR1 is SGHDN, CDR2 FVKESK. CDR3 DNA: TGTGCCAGCAGCCTCATAGGGCATTCACCCCTCCACTTT. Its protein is CASSLIGHSPLHF.

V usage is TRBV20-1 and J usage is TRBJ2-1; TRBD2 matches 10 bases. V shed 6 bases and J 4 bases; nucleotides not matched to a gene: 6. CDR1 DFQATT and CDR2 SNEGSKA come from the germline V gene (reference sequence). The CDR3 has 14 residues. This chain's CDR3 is CSAPLAGVYNEQFF. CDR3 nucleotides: TGCAGTGCCCCTCTAGCGGGAGTTTACAATGAGCAGTTCTTC.

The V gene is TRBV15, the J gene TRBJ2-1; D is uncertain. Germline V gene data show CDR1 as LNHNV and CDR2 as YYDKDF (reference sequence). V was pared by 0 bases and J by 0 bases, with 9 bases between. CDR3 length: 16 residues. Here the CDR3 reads CATSRDYVSSYNEQFF. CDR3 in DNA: TGTGCCACCAGCAGAGATTACGTGAGCTCCTACAATGAGCAGTTCTTC.

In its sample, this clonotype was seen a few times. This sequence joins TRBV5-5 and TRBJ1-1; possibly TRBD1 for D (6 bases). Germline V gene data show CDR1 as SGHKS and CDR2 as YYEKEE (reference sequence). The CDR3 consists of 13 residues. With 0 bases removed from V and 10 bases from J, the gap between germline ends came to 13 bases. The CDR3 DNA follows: TGTGCCAGCAGCTTGGGGACAGCCAATGGAGCTTTCTTT. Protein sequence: CASSLGTANGAFF.

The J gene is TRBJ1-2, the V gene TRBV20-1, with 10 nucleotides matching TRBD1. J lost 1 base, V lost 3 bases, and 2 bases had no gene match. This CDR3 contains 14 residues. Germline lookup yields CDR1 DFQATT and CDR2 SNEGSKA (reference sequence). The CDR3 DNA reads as TGCAGTGCTAGTGACAGGGGGCATAACTATGGCTACACCTTC. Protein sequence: CSASDRGHNYGYTF.

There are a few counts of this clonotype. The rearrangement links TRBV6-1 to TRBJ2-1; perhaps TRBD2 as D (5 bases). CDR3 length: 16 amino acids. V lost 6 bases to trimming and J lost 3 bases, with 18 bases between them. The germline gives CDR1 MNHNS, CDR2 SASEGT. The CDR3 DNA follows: TGTGCCAGCAGGGTGACTGTCCCGGAGGTCTACAATGAGCAGTTCTTC. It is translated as CASRVTVPEVYNEQFF.

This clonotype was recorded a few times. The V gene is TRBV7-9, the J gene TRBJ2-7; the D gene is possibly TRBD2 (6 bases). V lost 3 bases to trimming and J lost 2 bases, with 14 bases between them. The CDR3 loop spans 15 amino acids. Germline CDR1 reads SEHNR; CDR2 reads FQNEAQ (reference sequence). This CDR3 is CASSFGGAKAYEQYF. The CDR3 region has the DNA TGTGCCAGCAGCTTCGGAGGGGCGAAGGCCTACGAGCAGTACTTC.

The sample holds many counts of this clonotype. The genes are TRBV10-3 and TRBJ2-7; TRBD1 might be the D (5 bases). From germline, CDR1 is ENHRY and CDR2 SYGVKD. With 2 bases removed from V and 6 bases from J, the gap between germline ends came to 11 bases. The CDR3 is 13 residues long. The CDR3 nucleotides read TGTGCCATCAGTGAGGGGGCAGCTGTCGAGCAGTACTTC. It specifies CAISEGAAVEQYF.

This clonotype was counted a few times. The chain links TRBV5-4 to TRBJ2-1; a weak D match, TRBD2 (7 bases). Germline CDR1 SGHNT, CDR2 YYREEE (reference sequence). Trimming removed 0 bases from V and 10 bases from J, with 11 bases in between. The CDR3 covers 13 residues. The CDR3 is CASSLEGGVEQFF. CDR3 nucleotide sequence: TGTGCCAGCAGCTTGGAGGGGGGGGTAGAGCAGTTCTTC.

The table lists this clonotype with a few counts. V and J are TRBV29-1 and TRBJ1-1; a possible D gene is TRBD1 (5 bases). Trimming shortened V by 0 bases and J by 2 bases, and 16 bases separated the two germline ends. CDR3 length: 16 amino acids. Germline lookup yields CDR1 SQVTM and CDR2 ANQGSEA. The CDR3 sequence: CSVEDPNGTDNTEAFF. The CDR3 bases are TGCAGCGTTGAAGATCCGAACGGGACGGATAACACTGAAGCTTTCTTT.

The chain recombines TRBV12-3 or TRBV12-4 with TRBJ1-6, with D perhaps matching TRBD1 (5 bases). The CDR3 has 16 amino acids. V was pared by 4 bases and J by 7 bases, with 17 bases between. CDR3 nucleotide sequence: TGTGCCAGCAGTTCCGGGACCCCGGGTGGCAATTCACCCCTCCACTTT. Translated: CASSSGTPGGNSPLHF.

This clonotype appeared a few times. Here the CDR3 DNA reads TGTGCCAGCAGTTACTATTGGCGGGGGGCCCTAGGTGAGCAGTTCTTC. It codes for CASSYYWRGALGEQFF. V gene TRBV6-2 or TRBV6-3 combines with J gene TRBJ2-1, with 8 positions matching TRBD2. The CDR3 is made up of 16 amino acids. CDR1 is MNHEY, CDR2 SVGEGT, per germline. Unmatched junction bases numbered 11, after V lost 1 base and J lost 9 bases.

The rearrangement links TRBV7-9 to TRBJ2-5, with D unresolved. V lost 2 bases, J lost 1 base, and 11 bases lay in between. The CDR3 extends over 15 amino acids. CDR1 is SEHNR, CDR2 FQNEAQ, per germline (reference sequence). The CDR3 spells CASSLYLRSQETQYF. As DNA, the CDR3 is TGTGCCAGCAGCTTATATTTGAGGAGCCAAGAGACCCAGTACTTC.

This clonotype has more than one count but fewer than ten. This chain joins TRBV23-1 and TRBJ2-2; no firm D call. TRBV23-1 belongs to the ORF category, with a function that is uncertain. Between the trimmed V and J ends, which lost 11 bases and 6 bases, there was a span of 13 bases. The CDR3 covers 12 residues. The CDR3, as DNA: TGCGCCGGACCCGTTCGGGCCGGGGAGCTGTTTTTT. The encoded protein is CAGPVRAGELFF.

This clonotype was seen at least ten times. For the CDR3, the DNA is TGTGCCAGCAGCTTAGAGGAGGGGGTAGCGGAGCCCACAGATACGCAGTATTTT. It translates to CASSLEEGVAEPTDTQYF. The J gene is TRBJ2-3, the V gene TRBV11-2; the D gene could be TRBD1 or TRBD2 (6 bases each). The length of the CDR3 is 18 residues. V was cut by 0 bases and J by 2 bases, with 18 bases left in between. Per the germline V gene, CDR1 is SGHAT and CDR2 is FQNNGV.

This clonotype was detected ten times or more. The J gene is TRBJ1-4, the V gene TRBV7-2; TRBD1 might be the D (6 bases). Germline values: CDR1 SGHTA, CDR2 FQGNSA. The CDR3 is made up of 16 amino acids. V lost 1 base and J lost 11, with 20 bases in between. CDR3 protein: CASSLGWGAPQNKLFF. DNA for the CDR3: TGTGCCAGCAGCTTAGGATGGGGGGCCCCCCAGAACAAACTGTTTTTT. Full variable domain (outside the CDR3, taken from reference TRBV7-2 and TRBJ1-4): GAGVSQSPSNKVTEKGKDVELRCDPISGHTALYWYRQSLGQGLEFLIYFQGNSAPDKSGLPSDRFSAERTGGSVSTLTIQRTQQEDSAVYLCASSLGWGAPQNKLFFGSGTQLSVL.

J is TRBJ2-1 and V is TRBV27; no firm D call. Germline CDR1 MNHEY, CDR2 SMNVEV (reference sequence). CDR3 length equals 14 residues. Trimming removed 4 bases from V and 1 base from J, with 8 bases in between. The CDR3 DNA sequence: TGTGCCAGCAGTTCCCCCTTTTCCTACAATGAGCAGTTCTTC. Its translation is CASSSPFSYNEQFF.

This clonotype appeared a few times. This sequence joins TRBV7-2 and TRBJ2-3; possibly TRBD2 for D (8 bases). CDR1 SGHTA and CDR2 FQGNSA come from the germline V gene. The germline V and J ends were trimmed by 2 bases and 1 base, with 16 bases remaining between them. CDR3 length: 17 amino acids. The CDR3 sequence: CASSLNPGRGRTDTQYF. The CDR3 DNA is TGTGCCAGCAGCTTAAACCCCGGGAGGGGGCGCACAGATACGCAGTATTTT.

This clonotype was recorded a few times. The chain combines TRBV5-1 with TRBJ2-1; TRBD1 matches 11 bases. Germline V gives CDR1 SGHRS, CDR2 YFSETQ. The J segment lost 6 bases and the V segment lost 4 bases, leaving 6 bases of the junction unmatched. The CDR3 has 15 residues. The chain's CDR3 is CASSHGTGGVNEQFF. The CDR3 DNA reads TGCGCCAGCAGCCATGGGACAGGGGGGGTCAATGAGCAGTTCTTC.

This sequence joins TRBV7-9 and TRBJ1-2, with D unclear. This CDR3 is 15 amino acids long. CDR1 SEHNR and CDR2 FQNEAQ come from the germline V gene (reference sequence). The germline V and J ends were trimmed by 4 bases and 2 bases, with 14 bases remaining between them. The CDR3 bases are TGTGCCAGCAGCTCCCCCACGCTGAAAAACTATGGCTACACCTTC. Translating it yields CASSSPTLKNYGYTF.

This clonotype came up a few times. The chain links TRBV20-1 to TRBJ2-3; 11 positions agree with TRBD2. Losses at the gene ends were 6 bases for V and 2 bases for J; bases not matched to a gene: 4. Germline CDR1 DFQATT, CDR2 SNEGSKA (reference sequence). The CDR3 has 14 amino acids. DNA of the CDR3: TGCAGTGCCGAGACTAGCGGGGACACAGATACGCAGTATTTT. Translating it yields CSAETSGDTDTQYF.

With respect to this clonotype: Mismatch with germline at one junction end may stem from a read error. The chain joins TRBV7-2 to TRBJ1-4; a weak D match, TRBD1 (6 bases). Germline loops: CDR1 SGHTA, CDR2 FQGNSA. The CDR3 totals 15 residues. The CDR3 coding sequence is TGTGCCAGCACAAAAGGGGGGTCTACTACTGAAAAACTGTTTTTT. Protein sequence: CASTKGGSTTEKLFF.

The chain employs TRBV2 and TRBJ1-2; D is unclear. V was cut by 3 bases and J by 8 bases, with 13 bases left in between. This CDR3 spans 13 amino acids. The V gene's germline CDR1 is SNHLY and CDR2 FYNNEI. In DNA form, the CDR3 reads TGTGCCAGCAGTGATACCACAGTGGAGGGCTACACCTTC. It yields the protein CASSDTTVEGYTF.

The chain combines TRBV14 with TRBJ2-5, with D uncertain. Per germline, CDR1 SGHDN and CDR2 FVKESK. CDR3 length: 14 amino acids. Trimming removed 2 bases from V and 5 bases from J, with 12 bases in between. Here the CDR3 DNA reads TGTGCCAGCAGCCAAAAAACAGCGTGGGAGACCCAGTACTTC. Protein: CASSQKTAWETQYF.